This TCR beta chain is from a study of shared clonotypes between healthy human individuals. Study overall: Researchers assigned three CD4 naive, three CD4 memory, two CD8 naive and one CD8 memory plate to each donor.

A word on this clone: What it recognizes is unknown.

Regarding the study as a whole: Non-shared clonotypes showed lower generation probabilities than clonotypes common to all four donors.

CD8 cells regarded as naive lacked CD45RO, were positively chosen for CCR7, and omitted terminally differentiated effector memory CD45RA+ cells. Assay: immunoSEQ multiplex PCR; the TCRdb copy retains only in-frame clones and omits some. There are 650,000 to 800,000 clones in the sample; approximately 90% occur only once, and about 24% lies in the top ten. Germline CDR1 is MDHEN and CDR2 is SYDVKM. V was pared by 8 bases and J by 5 bases, with 8 bases of the junction left unmatched. The CDR3 is made up of 13 amino acids. This receptor was taken from a man aged 25-45 years in good health. The rearrangement links TRBV28 to TRBJ2-5, with TRBD2 matching over 7 bases. Sequencing was performed on naive CD8+ T cells sorted from blood. The CDR3 here is CASAWAGEETQYF. The CDR3 nucleotides are TGTGCCAGCGCGTGGGCGGGAGAGGAGACCCAGTACTTC.